This is a list of T cell receptor beta chains from one sample in a study of blood T cells in healthy people across ages. TCRdb passed the 5' RACE reads through MiXCR, listing each CDR3 protein once. The repertoire holds approximately 800,000 distinct CDR3 sequences, with about 61% as singletons. Sequencing used blood. These receptors originate from a man aged 40-49 years in good health. CDR3s include the opening cysteine and the closing phenylalanine or tryptophan. D genes are given only for firm matches. Size values are once, few and many counts, or a class for expanded clones, and some rows have none.

J: TRBJ1-1
size: .
D: .
V: TRBV5-1
DNA: TGCGCCAGCAGCTTGGCGGCGTCCGGGGTGAGCACTGAAGCTTTCTTT
CDR3: CASSLAASGVSTEAFF

J: TRBJ2-3
size: .
D: .
V: TRBV4-1
DNA: TGCGCCAGCAGCCAAGTGTTCCCAGGGTCGGGCACAGATACGCAGTATTTT
CDR3: CASSQVFPGSGTDTQYF

J: TRBJ2-1
size: .
D: TRBD2
V: TRBV12-3/TRBV12-4
DNA: TGTGCCAGCAGGGGGACTAGCGCCAGCCCCTACAATGAGCAGTTCTTC
CDR3: CASRGTSASPYNEQFF

J: TRBJ1-2
size: once
D: TRBD1
V: TRBV7-2
DNA: TGTGCCAGCAGCTTAGCCTCAGGGGGGACTCGACAATATGGCTACACCTTC
CDR3: CASSLASGGTRQYGYTF

J: TRBJ1-5
size: .
D: TRBD1
V: TRBV19
DNA: TGTGCCAGCCGGATTGGGGACAGGGCAGCTCAGCCCCAGCATTTT
CDR3: CASRIGDRAAQPQHF

J: TRBJ2-7
size: .
D: .
V: TRBV28
DNA: TGTGCCAGCAGTTTATTACAGGACGTAACCTACGAGCAGTACTTC
CDR3: CASSLLQDVTYEQYF

J: TRBJ1-2
size: few
D: TRBD1
V: TRBV7-2
DNA: TGTGCCAGCAGCCCACCGGGACAGTATTATGGCTACACCTTC
CDR3: CASSPPGQYYGYTF

J: TRBJ2-5
size: few
D: .
V: TRBV25-1
DNA: TGTGCCAGCAGTGTCCCAGGGCGTCCGAGAGAGACCCAGTACTTC
CDR3: CASSVPGRPRETQYF

J: TRBJ2-1
size: .
D: .
V: TRBV7-2
DNA: TGTGCCAGCAGCTTAAGTTCAGTATTAAGAAATCAGTTCTTC
CDR3: CASSLSSVLRNQFF

J: TRBJ1-6
size: .
D: TRBD1
V: TRBV4-3
DNA: TGCGCCAGCAGCCAAGATCACACAGGGGGCGCCTATTCACCCCTCCACTTT
CDR3: CASSQDHTGGAYSPLHF

J: TRBJ2-5
size: few
D: .
V: TRBV6-6
DNA: TGTGCCAGCAGATATCTGGGCGCGTACCAAGAGACCCAGTACTTC
CDR3: CASRYLGAYQETQYF

J: TRBJ2-1
size: .
D: TRBD2
V: TRBV5-1
DNA: TGCGCCAGCAGCCCGTCGTTGAGCGGGGGAACCAACTACAATGAGCAGTTCTTC
CDR3: CASSPSLSGGTNYNEQFF

J: TRBJ2-7
size: .
D: .
V: TRBV25-1
DNA: TGTGCCAGCAGTGTGAGCTGCGAGCAGTACTTC
CDR3: CASSVSCEQYF

J: TRBJ1-2
size: .
D: .
V: TRBV3-1
DNA: TGTGCCAGCAGCCCCACTAAGGGGAGCACCTATGGCTACACCTTC
CDR3: CASSPTKGSTYGYTF